Listed below are T cell receptor beta chains from one sample, sequenced in a study of OX40 agonist ivuxolimab in advanced cancers. Produced via immunoSEQ multiplex PCR; TCRdb's table is partial and in-frame only. The top ten clones hold around 21% of a sample with tens of thousands of clones, around 86% of them seen once. This specimen consisted of CD4+ or CD8+ T cells sorted from blood, obtained in a trial of the OX40 agonist ivuxolimab. The receptor source for this set is an adult with an advanced solid tumor such as melanoma, head and neck, liver or kidney cancer. Both conserved end residues are part of each CDR3. D genes are given only for firm matches. Size values are once, few and many counts, or a class for expanded clones, and some rows have none.

V gene	J gene	clone size	D gene	CDR3 DNA	CDR3 protein
TRBV27	TRBJ2-1	.	TRBD2	TGTGCCAGCAGTTTACTAGGACTAGCTTCCAATGAGCAGTTCTTC	CASSLLGLASNEQFF
TRBV4-2	TRBJ1-2	.	.	TGTGCCAGCAGCCAAGCGACAGCCTATGGCTACACCTTC	CASSQATAYGYTF
TRBV10-3	TRBJ1-2	few	.	TGTGCCATCAGTGAGTCGAGTGGGTGGGGCTCCCGCGGAAACTATGGCTACACCTTC	CAISESSGWGSRGNYGYTF
TRBV28	TRBJ1-4	.	TRBD1	TGTGCCAGCAGTTTAATGGGGGGACAGGGTAATGAAAAACTGTTTTTT	CASSLMGGQGNEKLFF
TRBV4-2	TRBJ2-1	.	TRBD2	TGTGCCAGCAGCCAAGATGGAGGACTAGGTGACAATGAGCAGTTCTTC	CASSQDGGLGDNEQFF
TRBV19	TRBJ1-1	.	.	TGTGCCAGTAGTAATGTCATGAACACTGAAGCTTTCTTT	CASSNVMNTEAFF
TRBV18	TRBJ2-3	.	TRBD1	TGTGCCAGCTCACCACGCGAGACAGGGGACACAGATACGCAGTATTTT	CASSPRETGDTDTQYF
TRBV11-3	TRBJ2-6	few	TRBD2	TGTGCCAGCAGTACTACTAGCGGGTTCAGCTCTGGGGCCAACGTCCTGACTTTC	CASSTTSGFSSGANVLTF
TRBV6-1	TRBJ2-1	once	.	TGTGCCAGCAGTGACGGCGGAAGCTCCTACAATGAGCAGTTCTTC	CASSDGGSSYNEQFF
TRBV6-1	TRBJ2-7	.	TRBD1	TGTGCCAGCAGTGCCGGGACAGGGCCCTCCTACGAGCAGTACTTC	CASSAGTGPSYEQYF
TRBV27	TRBJ2-1	once	.	TGTGCCAGCAGTTTGGAGGTCTGGGACAATGAGCAGTTCTTC	CASSLEVWDNEQFF
TRBV18	TRBJ2-1	.	.	TGTGCCAGCTCACCACCGGCTAGCGCCTACAATGAGCAGTTCTTC	CASSPPASAYNEQFF
TRBV5-1	TRBJ1-5	.	TRBD1	TGCGCCAGCAGCTTGGGGGGCGGGACAGCTAGCAATCAGCCCCAGCATTTT	CASSLGGGTASNQPQHF
TRBV6-5	TRBJ2-3	.	.	TGTGCCAGCAGTCTCGGGTCTAGGAGCACAGATACGCAGTATTTT	CASSLGSRSTDTQYF
TRBV7-9	TRBJ2-7	.	.	TGTGCCAGCAGCCCTACCGGGACACCGAGCTCCTACGAGCAGTACTTC	CASSPTGTPSSYEQYF
TRBV28	TRBJ1-3	.	.	TGTGCCAGCAGGAAACAGGGTTGGGGAGGAAACACCATATATTTT	CASRKQGWGGNTIYF
TRBV27	TRBJ2-1	.	TRBD2	TGTGCCAGCAGTTTATCTAGCGGGACCCCCAATGAGCAGTTCTTC	CASSLSSGTPNEQFF
TRBV28	TRBJ1-2	.	TRBD1	TGTGCCAGCAGTCCCGAGGGACAGGGGTTCTATGGCTACACCTTC	CASSPEGQGFYGYTF
TRBV6-5	TRBJ2-1	.	.	TGTGCCAGCAGTTACCTAACCCAGAGAAATGAGCAGTTCTTC	CASSYLTQRNEQFF